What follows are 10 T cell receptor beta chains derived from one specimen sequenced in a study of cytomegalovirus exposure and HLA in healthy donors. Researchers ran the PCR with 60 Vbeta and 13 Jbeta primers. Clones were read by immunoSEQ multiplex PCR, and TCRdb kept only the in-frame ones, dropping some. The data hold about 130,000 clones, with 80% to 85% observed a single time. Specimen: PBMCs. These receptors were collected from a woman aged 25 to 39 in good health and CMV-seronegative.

CDR3 in DNA: TGTGCCAGCAGCCCCGGGACTAGCGGGGGCTGGACCGGGGAGCTGTTTTTT. Its translation: CASSPGTSGGWTGELFF. V gene TRBV5-8 combines with J gene TRBJ2-2; 14 bases line up with TRBD2. Germline-derived CDR1 and CDR2 are SGHTS and YDEGEE. The CDR3 covers 17 residues. V was pared by 4 bases and J by 5 bases, with 7 bases of the junction left unmatched.

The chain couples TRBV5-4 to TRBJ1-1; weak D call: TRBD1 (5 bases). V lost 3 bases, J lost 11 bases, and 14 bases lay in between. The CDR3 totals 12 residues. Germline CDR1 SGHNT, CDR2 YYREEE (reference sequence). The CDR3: CASSSQKKGAFF. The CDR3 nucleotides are TGTGCCAGCAGCTCCCAGAAAAAGGGGGCTTTCTTT.

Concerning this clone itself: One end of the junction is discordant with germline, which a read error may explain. The CDR3 is CSSSSPTGGFGAEAFF. Written as DNA, the CDR3 is TGTTCCAGCAGCTCGCCGACAGGGGGCTTCGGGGCTGAAGCTTTCTTT. The chain couples TRBV7-9 to TRBJ1-1; 10 bases fit TRBD1. Germline V gene lookup returns CDR1 SEHNR and CDR2 FQNEAQ (reference sequence). The CDR3 covers 16 residues.

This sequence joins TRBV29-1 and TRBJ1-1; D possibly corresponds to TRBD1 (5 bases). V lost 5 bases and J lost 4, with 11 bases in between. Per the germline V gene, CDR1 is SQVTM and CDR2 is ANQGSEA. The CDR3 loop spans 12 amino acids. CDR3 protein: CSVKVGVTEAFF. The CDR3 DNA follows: TGCAGCGTTAAAGTAGGGGTCACTGAAGCTTTCTTT.

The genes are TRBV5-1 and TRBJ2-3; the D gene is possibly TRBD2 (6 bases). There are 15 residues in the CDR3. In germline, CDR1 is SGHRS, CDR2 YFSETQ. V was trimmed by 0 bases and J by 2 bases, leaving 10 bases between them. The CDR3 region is CASSLGGGITDTQYF. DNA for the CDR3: TGCGCCAGCAGCTTGGGTGGAGGGATCACAGATACGCAGTATTTT. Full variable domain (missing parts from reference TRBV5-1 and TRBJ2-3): KAGVTQTPRYLIKTRGQQVTLSCSPISGHRSVSWYQQTPGQGLQFLFEYFSETQRNKGNFPGRFSGRQFSNSRSEMNVSTLELGDSALYLCASSLGGGITDTQYFGPGTRLTVL.

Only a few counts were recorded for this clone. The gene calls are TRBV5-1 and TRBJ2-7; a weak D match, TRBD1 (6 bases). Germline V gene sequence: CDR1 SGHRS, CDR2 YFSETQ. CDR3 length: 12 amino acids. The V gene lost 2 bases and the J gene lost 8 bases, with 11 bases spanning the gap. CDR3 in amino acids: CASSLDQGQQYF. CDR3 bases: TGCGCCAGCAGCTTAGATCAGGGGCAGCAGTACTTC.

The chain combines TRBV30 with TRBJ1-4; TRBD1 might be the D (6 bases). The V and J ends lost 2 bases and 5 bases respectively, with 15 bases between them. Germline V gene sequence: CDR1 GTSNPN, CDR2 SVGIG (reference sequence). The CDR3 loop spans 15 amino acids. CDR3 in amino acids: CAWSPAGTRNEKLFF. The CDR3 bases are TGTGCCTGGAGTCCTGCCGGGACAAGGAATGAAAAACTGTTTTTT. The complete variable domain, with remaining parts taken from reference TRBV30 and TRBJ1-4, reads SQTIHQWPATLVQPVGSPLSLECTVEGTSNPNLYWYRQAAGRGLQLLFYSVGIGQISSEVPQNLSASRPQDRQFILSSKKLLLSDSGFYLCAWSPAGTRNEKLFFGSGTQLSVL.

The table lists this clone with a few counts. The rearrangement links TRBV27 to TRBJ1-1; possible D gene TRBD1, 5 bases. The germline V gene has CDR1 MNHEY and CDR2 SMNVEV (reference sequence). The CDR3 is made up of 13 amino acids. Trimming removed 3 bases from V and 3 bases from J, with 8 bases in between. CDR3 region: CASSLRGYTEAFF. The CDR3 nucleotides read TGTGCCAGCAGTTTGCGGGGGTACACTGAAGCTTTCTTT.

The CDR3 DNA reads as TGTGCCAGCAGCGTAACAGGGGTCGAGCAGTATTTT. Translated, it gives CASSVTGVEQYF. This sequence joins TRBV9 and TRBJ2-3; 7 positions match TRBD1. The germline V gene encodes CDR1 SGDLS and CDR2 YYNGEE. V trimming: 1 base; J trimming: 11 bases; junction bases outside the gene matches: 4. The CDR3 length is 12 residues.

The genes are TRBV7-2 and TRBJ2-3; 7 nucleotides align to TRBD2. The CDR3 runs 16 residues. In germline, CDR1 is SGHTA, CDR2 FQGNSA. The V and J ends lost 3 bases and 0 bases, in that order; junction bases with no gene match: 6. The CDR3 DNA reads TGTGCCAGCAGCTTTTATGGCGGGGGAAGCACAGATACGCAGTATTTT. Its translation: CASSFYGGGSTDTQYF.